The 32 T cell receptor beta chains given below trace back to one sample, sequenced in a study of Ad26.COV2.S vaccination and SARS-CoV-2 variants. Data came from immunoSEQ multiplex PCR; TCRdb stores just in-frame clones and leaves some out. Found here are a few hundred thousand clones, around 90% of them singletons; the top ten hold around 3.6%. Treatment described: some 20 received Ad26.COV2.S at low or high dose, single or two shots; roughly five received placebo; per-sample allocation not given. Material that was analyzed had been drawn on day 63 after the first vaccine or placebo injection. Source: peripheral blood, taken in a trial of Ad26.COV2.S vaccine versus placebo. These receptor sequences come from a person between 18 and 59 years old who received the Ad26.COV2.S COVID-19 vaccine or a placebo.

The V call is TRBV7-9, the J call TRBJ1-6; D uncertain. Trimming took off 1 base at V and 4 bases at J, with 11 bases between the two ends. Germline lookup yields CDR1 SEHNR and CDR2 FQNEAQ (reference sequence). This CDR3 comprises 16 residues. CDR3 in amino acids: CASSLGQAQYNSPLHF. CDR3 DNA sequence: TGTGCCAGCAGCTTAGGGCAGGCTCAGTATAATTCACCCCTCCACTTT.

The count of this clone is one. The chain has TRBV6-2 or TRBV6-3 and TRBJ2-1; 12 bases agree with TRBD2. The germline V gene has CDR1 MNHEY and CDR2 SVGEGT. Losses at the gene ends were 2 bases for V and 15 bases for J; bases not matched to a gene: 8. CDR3 length equals 14 residues. The CDR3 spells CASSYPTSGGTRFF. The CDR3, as DNA: TGTGCCAGCAGTTACCCGACTAGCGGGGGTACCCGGTTCTTC.

In this sample, this clone turned up once. This rearrangement joins TRBV7-3 to TRBJ2-5, with 9 nucleotides matching TRBD2. This CDR3 has 21 amino acids. J lost 2 bases, V lost 1 base, and 20 bases had no gene match. Germline V gene sequence: CDR1 SGHTA, CDR2 FQGTGA. Written as DNA, the CDR3 is TGTGCCAGCAGCTTAAGGTCGTTGAGGTCTCGCGGGGGGGTTACACAAGAGACCCAGTACTTC. Protein product: CASSLRSLRSRGGVTQETQYF.

J is TRBJ2-5 and V is TRBV5-4; weak D call: TRBD1 (6 bases). The CDR3 loop spans 15 amino acids. CDR1 and CDR2 from the germline V gene are SGHNT and YYREEE (reference sequence). The germline V and J ends were trimmed by 3 bases and 2 bases, with 14 bases remaining between them. In nucleotides, the CDR3 is TGTGCCAGCAGCTCCCCCCGGGACAAACAAGAGACCCAGTACTTC. Protein: CASSSPRDKQETQYF. Full variable domain (rest looked up from reference TRBV5-4 and TRBJ2-5): ETGVTQSPTHLIKTRGQQVTLRCSSQSGHNTVSWYQQALGQGPQFIFQYYREEENGRGNFPPRFSGLQFPNYSSELNVNALELDDSALYLCASSSPRDKQETQYFGPGTRLLVL.

The J gene is TRBJ1-1, the V gene TRBV30; D unresolved. Germline CDR1 and CDR2: GTSNPN and SVGIG (reference sequence). This CDR3 spans 12 amino acids. V lost 3 bases, J lost 0 bases, and 5 bases lay in between. This CDR3 reads CAWRRLNTEAFF. CDR3 nucleotide sequence: TGTGCCTGGAGGCGCCTGAACACTGAAGCTTTCTTT.

The chain couples TRBV30 to TRBJ1-1; D is unresolved. Germline CDR1 GTSNPN, CDR2 SVGIG (reference sequence). Trimming cost V 2 bases and J 7 bases, with 8 bases left between them. This CDR3 has 11 amino acids. The CDR3 DNA sequence: TGTGCCTGGAGTAACGACATTGAAGCTTTCTTT. Its translation: CAWSNDIEAFF.

The rearrangement joins TRBV24-1 to TRBJ2-1; weak D call: TRBD2 (7 bases). Germline assignment: CDR1 KGHDR and CDR2 SFDVKD. V gave up 1 base and J gave up 10 bases, with 10 bases separating them. CDR3 size: 13 residues. CDR3: CATSDFGGREQFF. The CDR3 DNA follows: TGTGCCACCAGTGATTTCGGGGGGCGGGAGCAGTTCTTC.

The rearrangement links TRBV18 to TRBJ2-5, with D possibly being TRBD1 (6 bases). Trimming stripped 6 bases from V and 3 bases from J, with 11 bases between. CDR1 KGHSH and CDR2 LQKENI come from the germline V gene. The CDR3 has 13 amino acids. The DNA for the CDR3 is TGTGCCAGCTCTCCTGGACAGAAAGAGACCCAGTACTTC. Translating gives CASSPGQKETQYF.

The gene calls are TRBV20-1 and TRBJ2-7; unclear D gene. The CDR3 sequence is 10 residues long. Trimming took 2 bases from V and 5 from J, leaving 4 bases between them. The germline gives CDR1 DFQATT, CDR2 SNEGSKA (reference sequence). DNA of the CDR3: TGCAGTGCTAGAAGCCACGAGCAGTACTTC. Residues: CSARSHEQYF.

The chain joins TRBV11-2 to TRBJ1-3, with D possibly TRBD1 on 5 matching bases. The CDR3 runs 15 residues. CDR1 and CDR2 from the germline V gene are SGHAT and FQNNGV. Trimming shortened V by 5 bases and J by 0 bases, and 11 bases separated the two germline ends. CDR3 bases: TGTGCCAGCAGCCCCCCTGGGGGCTCTGGAAACACCATATATTTT. Translating gives CASSPPGGSGNTIYF.

The gene calls are TRBV12-3 or TRBV12-4 and TRBJ1-1; D remains unclear. This CDR3 has 12 amino acids. Trimming pared 2 bases from V and 5 bases from J, leaving 6 bases between. In DNA, the CDR3 is TGTGCCAGCAGTTTATGGAGGACTGAAGCTTTCTTT. Translating gives CASSLWRTEAFF.

J is TRBJ2-5 and V is TRBV6-2 or TRBV6-3; D not certain. The CDR3 is 11 amino acids. V was trimmed by 5 bases and J by 4 bases, leaving 5 bases between them. Germline V gene sequence: CDR1 MNHEY, CDR2 SVGEGT. CDR3 sequence: CASSRAETQYF. CDR3 DNA: TGTGCCAGCAGTAGGGCAGAGACCCAGTACTTC.

The chain employs TRBV27 and TRBJ2-1; TRBD2 agrees at 7 bases. The CDR3 has 19 residues. Trimming cost V 3 bases and J 0 bases; bases outside gene matches: 14. From germline, CDR1 is MNHEY and CDR2 SMNVEV (reference sequence). For the CDR3, the DNA is TGTGCCAGCAGTTTTGGCGGGGGACCCATAAGGAGCTCCTACAATGAGCAGTTCTTC. This encodes CASSFGGGPIRSSYNEQFF.

The chain employs TRBV3-1 (or the pseudogene TRBV3-2) and TRBJ2-5; no clear D. The CDR3 is made up of 14 amino acids. Per the germline V gene, CDR1 is LGHDT and CDR2 is YNNKEL (reference sequence). With 0 bases removed from V and 4 bases from J, the gap between germline ends came to 9 bases. The CDR3 DNA is TGTGCCAGCAGCCAAGATACGCGATCAGAGACCCAGTACTTC. It specifies CASSQDTRSETQYF.

The CDR3 nucleotides read TGTGCCAGTAGTATACAGAGAAACTATGGCTACACCTTC. It codes for CASSIQRNYGYTF. This chain uses TRBV19 with TRBJ1-2; D is uncertain. The V end was cut by 2 bases, the J end by 2 bases, with 6 bases between. The CDR3 totals 13 residues. CDR1 and CDR2 from the germline V gene are LNHDA and SQIVND (reference sequence).

This rearrangement joins TRBV4-1 to TRBJ2-1; no clear D gene. Germline loops: CDR1 MGHRA, CDR2 YSYEKL. V was pared by 1 base and J by 5 bases, with 12 bases between. The CDR3 consists of 15 residues. The CDR3 loop is CASSQAVTANNEQFF. CDR3 in DNA: TGCGCCAGCAGCCAAGCGGTGACGGCAAACAATGAGCAGTTCTTC.

The J gene is TRBJ2-3, the V gene TRBV3-1 (or the pseudogene TRBV3-2); D is possibly TRBD1 or TRBD2 (6 bases each). CDR3 length equals 16 residues. Germline V gene sequence: CDR1 LGHDT, CDR2 YNNKEL (reference sequence). V lost 4 bases and J lost 0, with 14 bases in between. CDR3 DNA: TGTGCCAGCAGCCGTCAACTAGGGGGGAGCACAGATACGCAGTATTTT. This codes for CASSRQLGGSTDTQYF.

The chain is built from TRBV27 and TRBJ2-4; D gene ambiguous. This CDR3 comprises 11 residues. The V gene's germline CDR1 is MNHEY and CDR2 SMNVEV (reference sequence). Trimming cost V 2 bases and J 11 bases, with 7 bases left between them. The CDR3: CASSLGDVQYF. DNA of the CDR3: TGTGCCAGCAGTTTAGGGGATGTTCAGTACTTC.

The V call is TRBV11-2, the J call TRBJ1-1; D may be TRBD1 (5 bases). V lost 4 bases and J 1 base, leaving 10 bases between the germline ends. The CDR3 has 14 residues. Germline lookup yields CDR1 SGHAT and CDR2 FQNNGV. Written as DNA, the CDR3 is TGTGCCAGCAGCTGGGGACCGCAGAACACTGAAGCTTTCTTT. It specifies CASSWGPQNTEAFF.

The chain employs TRBV4-2 and TRBJ2-1; 12 bases fit TRBD2. CDR1 and CDR2 (germline): LGHNA, YNFKEQ. Germline trimming cut 0 bases from V and 6 bases from J; bases unmatched to any gene: 3. The CDR3 sequence is 16 residues long. In DNA, the CDR3 is TGTGCCAGCAGCCAAGAGACTAGCGGGGGACGCAATGAGCAGTTCTTC. It encodes CASSQETSGGRNEQFF.

In its sample, this clone was seen a few times. The chain carries TRBV2 and TRBJ1-5; no clear D. This CDR3 spans 14 amino acids. Germline CDR1 and CDR2: SNHLY and FYNNEI. The V end was cut by 3 bases, the J end by 0 bases, with 6 bases between. CDR3 DNA sequence: TGTGCCAGCAGTGACGGCAGTAGCAATCAGCCCCAGCATTTT. It is translated as CASSDGSSNQPQHF.

This clone occurred once. This chain uses TRBV9 with TRBJ2-2; 8 nucleotides match TRBD2. This CDR3 spans 17 amino acids. CDR1 and CDR2 from the germline V gene are SGDLS and YYNGEE. V was clipped by 0 bases and J by 4 bases; unmatched bases: 8. The CDR3 sequence: CASSVDSRGGPTGELFF. CDR3 DNA sequence: TGTGCCAGCAGCGTAGATAGCCGGGGGGGCCCCACCGGGGAGCTGTTTTTT.

V usage is TRBV5-4 and J usage is TRBJ2-7; weak D call: TRBD1 (6 bases). V lost 3 bases to trimming and J lost 4 bases, with 14 bases between them. Germline assignment: CDR1 SGHNT and CDR2 YYREEE (reference sequence). The CDR3 runs to 14 residues. As DNA, the CDR3 is TGTGCCAGCAGCTCCCCAGGGGAAGCGTACGAGCAGTACTTC. Its translation is CASSSPGEAYEQYF.

The chain recombines TRBV5-6 with TRBJ2-7; D remains unclear. In germline, CDR1 is SGHDT, CDR2 YYEEEE. V lost 3 bases and J lost 7, with 20 bases in between. This CDR3 has 15 residues. CDR3 amino acids: CASSSQVFTLREQYF. The CDR3 DNA is TGTGCCAGCAGCTCCCAGGTTTTTACCCTACGAGAGCAGTACTTC.

The CDR3 region is CASSLGLGPVYEQFF. The CDR3, as DNA: TGTGCCAGCAGCTTAGGACTAGGCCCCGTCTATGAGCAGTTCTTC. This rearrangement joins TRBV11-2 to TRBJ2-1; tentatively, D is TRBD2 (6 bases). Between the trimmed V and J ends, which lost 1 base and 8 bases, there was a span of 15 bases. The germline V gene has CDR1 SGHAT and CDR2 FQNNGV. CDR3 length: 15 amino acids. Full variable domain (rest looked up from reference TRBV11-2 and TRBJ2-1): EAGVAQSPRYKIIEKRQSVAFWCNPISGHATLYWYQQILGQGPKLLIQFQNNGVVDDSQLPKDRFSAERLKGVDSTLKIQPAKLEDSAVYLCASSLGLGPVYEQFFGPGTRLTVL.

The CDR3 DNA follows: TGTGCCAGCAGTGAACCAGAGGAGGGAGCGAACACTGAAGCTTTCTTT. This encodes CASSEPEEGANTEAFF. The V and J genes are TRBV6-1 and TRBJ1-1; D unresolved. The germline V and J ends were trimmed by 2 bases and 1 base, with 14 bases remaining between them. This CDR3 is built from 16 residues. Per the germline V gene, CDR1 is MNHNS and CDR2 is SASEGT.

The CDR3 bases are TGTGCCTGGAGCGTTTCTGGGCAGGGGGACCCTGAAGCTTTCTTT. It is translated as CAWSVSGQGDPEAFF. The chain joins TRBV30 to TRBJ1-1; 7 positions match TRBD1. Germline CDR1 and CDR2: GTSNPN and SVGIG (reference sequence). After removal of 3 bases from V and 6 bases from J, the junction contained 13 bases not matched to a gene. The CDR3 consists of 15 residues.

V usage is TRBV3-1 (or the pseudogene TRBV3-2) and J usage is TRBJ2-2; 7 positions agree with TRBD1. With 1 base clipped from V and 4 bases from J, the junction kept 6 bases outside the gene matches. The CDR3 sequence is 16 residues long. CDR1 and CDR2 from the germline V gene are LGHDT and YNNKEL (reference sequence). CDR3 DNA: TGTGCCAGCAGCCAAGCCTACAGGGGCAGCACCGGGGAGCTGTTTTTT. Translation: CASSQAYRGSTGELFF.

The chain carries TRBV3-1 (or the pseudogene TRBV3-2) and TRBJ2-2, with 12 positions matching TRBD2. This CDR3 spans 16 amino acids. Germline assignment: CDR1 LGHDT and CDR2 YNNKEL (reference sequence). V lost 5 bases, J lost 3 bases, and 4 bases stayed unmatched. The CDR3 is CASSVLAGGHTGELFF. Here the CDR3 DNA reads TGTGCCAGCAGCGTTCTAGCGGGGGGGCACACCGGGGAGCTGTTTTTT.

CDR3 residues: CASSWGQGVINGYTF. CDR3 bases: TGTGCCAGCAGTTGGGGACAGGGGGTTATAAATGGCTACACCTTC. The rearrangement joins TRBV6-6 to TRBJ1-2; 11 bases line up with TRBD1. The J segment lost 6 bases and the V segment lost 4 bases, leaving 7 bases of the junction unmatched. Germline values: CDR1 MNHNY, CDR2 SVGAGI (reference sequence). The CDR3 loop spans 15 amino acids.

The J gene is TRBJ2-2, the V gene TRBV5-1, with 9 bases aligning to TRBD1. This CDR3 region has 14 residues. V lost 5 bases to trimming and J lost 6 bases; unmatched junction nucleotides: 5. Germline V CDR1 and CDR2: SGHRS, YFSETQ. CDR3 sequence: CASSRDRESGELFF. CDR3 bases: TGCGCCAGCAGTCGGGACAGGGAATCCGGGGAGCTGTTTTTT.

V gene TRBV25-1 combines with J gene TRBJ2-1; 8 nucleotides match TRBD2. V lost 5 bases, J lost 4 bases, and 7 bases stayed unmatched. Germline CDR1 is MGHDK and CDR2 is SYGVNS. This CDR3 has 15 residues. The CDR3 region has the DNA TGTGCCAGCAGTTCGGGGGGGGGAATTTACAATGAGCAGTTCTTC. Protein: CASSSGGGIYNEQFF.